A selection of T cell receptor beta chains follows, all from one sample in a study of blood T cell repertoires in COVID-19. Here immunoSEQ multiplex PCR was the method, and the copy in TCRdb shows in-frame clones only, minus some. Of just over 250,000 clones in the sample, about 88% are singletons; the top ten hold roughly 4%. Sample: peripheral blood. The receptors were sampled from a man aged 55-75 years who had recovered from COVID-19. The CDR3 runs from the conserved cysteine through the conserved F or W. The order of the fields is clone size, D gene, V gene, J gene, CDR3 DNA, CDR3 protein. D genes are given only for firm matches. Not all rows give a size; the values are once, few, many and, for expanded clones, a class.

abundance: once
d_gene: TRBD1
v_gene: TRBV5-6
j_gene: TRBJ2-1
CDR3nt: TGTGCCAGCAGCTTGCTGGGACAGCGAATTTACAATGAGCAGTTCTTC
CDR3aa: CASSLLGQRIYNEQFF

abundance: NA
d_gene: TRBD1
v_gene: TRBV5-5
j_gene: TRBJ1-5
CDR3nt: TGTGCCAGCAGCCCGGGACAGGGAAATCAGCCCCAGCATTTT
CDR3aa: CASSPGQGNQPQHF

abundance: NA
d_gene: NA
v_gene: TRBV5-4
j_gene: TRBJ1-1
CDR3nt: TGTGCCAGCAGCCCGGAAAATTACAGGGTCAGTAACACTGAAGCTTTCTTT
CDR3aa: CASSPENYRVSNTEAFF

abundance: NA
d_gene: NA
v_gene: TRBV9
j_gene: TRBJ1-4
CDR3nt: TGTGCCAGCAGCGTTCGTGGCAGGGGCCATGAAAAACTGTTTTTT
CDR3aa: CASSVRGRGHEKLFF

abundance: NA
d_gene: TRBD2
v_gene: TRBV5-1
j_gene: TRBJ2-7
CDR3nt: TGCGCCAGCAGCTTGGCGACTAGCGGGGGGGCCACTATCTACGAGCAGTACTTC
CDR3aa: CASSLATSGGATIYEQYF

abundance: NA
d_gene: NA
v_gene: TRBV29-1
j_gene: TRBJ1-2
CDR3nt: TGCAGCGCATTAACAGGGTCCAACTATGGCTACACCTTC
CDR3aa: CSALTGSNYGYTF

abundance: NA
d_gene: TRBD1
v_gene: TRBV28
j_gene: TRBJ2-1
CDR3nt: TGTGCCAGCAGTCCCGCCGGGACAGGGGGCGCGGTTGAGCAGTTCTTC
CDR3aa: CASSPAGTGGAVEQFF

abundance: NA
d_gene: NA
v_gene: TRBV7-9
j_gene: TRBJ2-3
CDR3nt: TGTGCCAGCAGCCCATGGACAGGCACAGATACGCAGTATTTT
CDR3aa: CASSPWTGTDTQYF

abundance: NA
d_gene: TRBD2
v_gene: TRBV4-2
j_gene: TRBJ2-1
CDR3nt: TGTGCCAGCAGCCAAGATGGGAGGACTAGCTCCCAAAGCTCCTACAATGAGCAGTTCTTC
CDR3aa: CASSQDGRTSSQSSYNEQFF

abundance: NA
d_gene: NA
v_gene: TRBV2
j_gene: TRBJ2-7
CDR3nt: TGTGCCAGCAGTCACAATCGCCTAAGCAAGACAGCTACTTTGGAAGAGCAGTACTTC
CDR3aa: CASSHNRLSKTATLEEQYF

abundance: NA
d_gene: NA
v_gene: TRBV7-2
j_gene: TRBJ2-1
CDR3nt: TGTGCCAGCAGCTTAGTGCAGGGGCATGAGCAGTTCTTC
CDR3aa: CASSLVQGHEQFF

abundance: NA
d_gene: NA
v_gene: TRBV6-6
j_gene: TRBJ2-5
CDR3nt: TGTGCCAGCAGTTACTCGAGCGGGGAACAGGGGGGTCTGTACTTC
CDR3aa: CASSYSSGEQGGLYF

abundance: once
d_gene: TRBD1
v_gene: TRBV6-2/TRBV6-3
j_gene: TRBJ1-1
CDR3nt: TGTGCCAGCAGTGCCGGACAGGCAAGGATCCAAGCTTTCTTT
CDR3aa: CASSAGQARIQAFF

abundance: NA
d_gene: TRBD1
v_gene: TRBV6-2/TRBV6-3
j_gene: TRBJ2-6
CDR3nt: TGTGCCAGCAGCAGGGGGTTTGGGGCCAACGTCCTGACTTTC
CDR3aa: CASSRGFGANVLTF

abundance: NA
d_gene: TRBD1
v_gene: TRBV2
j_gene: TRBJ1-2
CDR3nt: TGTGCCAGCAGAACGAGACAGGGCAACTATGGCTACACCTTC
CDR3aa: CASRTRQGNYGYTF

abundance: NA
d_gene: TRBD1
v_gene: TRBV19
j_gene: TRBJ2-2
CDR3nt: TGTGCCAGTAGGAAGGGACAGGGGGCGCGCTCCGGGGAGCTGTTTTTT
CDR3aa: CASRKGQGARSGELFF

abundance: few
d_gene: NA
v_gene: TRBV7-9
j_gene: TRBJ1-1
CDR3nt: TGTGCCAGCAGCTTAGGCGCGGGAACTGAAGCTTTCTTT
CDR3aa: CASSLGAGTEAFF

abundance: once
d_gene: NA
v_gene: TRBV30
j_gene: TRBJ2-7
CDR3nt: TGTGCCTGGAAGGGGCCGGCCTACGAGCAGTACTTC
CDR3aa: CAWKGPAYEQYF

abundance: once
d_gene: NA
v_gene: TRBV12-3/TRBV12-4
j_gene: TRBJ2-5
CDR3nt: TGTGCCAGCAGCCTCCTCCCGGGGAAACCACAGTACTTC
CDR3aa: CASSLLPGKPQYF

abundance: NA
d_gene: NA
v_gene: TRBV28
j_gene: TRBJ1-6
CDR3nt: TGTGCCAGCACCCACAGGCCCTCCTATAATTCACCCCTCCACTTT
CDR3aa: CASTHRPSYNSPLHF

abundance: NA
d_gene: NA
v_gene: TRBV4-2
j_gene: TRBJ2-7
CDR3nt: TGTGCCAGCAGCCAAGAGGCCAGGGGTTCCTACGAGCAGTACTTC
CDR3aa: CASSQEARGSYEQYF

abundance: NA
d_gene: NA
v_gene: TRBV4-2
j_gene: TRBJ1-1
CDR3nt: TGTGCCAGCAGCCAAGGAGTATCGGAAGCTTTCTTT
CDR3aa: CASSQGVSEAFF

abundance: NA
d_gene: NA
v_gene: TRBV9
j_gene: TRBJ2-3
CDR3nt: TGTGCCAGCAGCGTATCAGGGGCCCCTAGCACAGATACGCAGTATTTT
CDR3aa: CASSVSGAPSTDTQYF

abundance: NA
d_gene: TRBD1
v_gene: TRBV5-4
j_gene: TRBJ2-5
CDR3nt: TGTGCCAGCAGCAGGGACAGCCAAGAGACCCAGTACTTC
CDR3aa: CASSRDSQETQYF

abundance: NA
d_gene: TRBD2
v_gene: TRBV6-2/TRBV6-3
j_gene: TRBJ2-7
CDR3nt: TGTGCCAGCAGTTCGTGGACTAGCGGGGGAAACGAGCAGTACTTC
CDR3aa: CASSSWTSGGNEQYF

abundance: NA
d_gene: TRBD1
v_gene: TRBV9
j_gene: TRBJ2-7
CDR3nt: TGTGCCAGCAGCTTGACCGGGACAGCCTACGAGCAGTACTTC
CDR3aa: CASSLTGTAYEQYF

abundance: NA
d_gene: TRBD2
v_gene: TRBV4-2
j_gene: TRBJ2-1
CDR3nt: TGTGCCAGCAGCCAGTTTCCGGGGGGGCCCAATGAGCAGTTCTTC
CDR3aa: CASSQFPGGPNEQFF

abundance: NA
d_gene: NA
v_gene: TRBV5-1
j_gene: TRBJ2-4
CDR3nt: TGCGCCAGCAGCTGGCCCGGGGGGCCCAGCGGAAACATTCAGTACTTC
CDR3aa: CASSWPGGPSGNIQYF

abundance: NA
d_gene: NA
v_gene: TRBV3-1/TRBV3-2
j_gene: TRBJ2-7
CDR3nt: TGTGCCAGCAGCCAATATACCGGCTACGAGCAGTACTTC
CDR3aa: CASSQYTGYEQYF

abundance: NA
d_gene: NA
v_gene: TRBV5-1
j_gene: TRBJ1-1
CDR3nt: TGCGCCAGCAGCCCGATCGGAGGGGAAGCTTTCTTT
CDR3aa: CASSPIGGEAFF

abundance: NA
d_gene: NA
v_gene: TRBV11-2
j_gene: TRBJ1-2
CDR3nt: TGTGCCAGCAGCTTAGATTCGGGGTCTAACTATGGCTACACCTTC
CDR3aa: CASSLDSGSNYGYTF

abundance: NA
d_gene: NA
v_gene: TRBV21-1
j_gene: TRBJ1-5
CDR3nt: TGTGCCAGCAGCAGGAGACAGGGACATCAGCCCCAGCATTTT
CDR3aa: CASSRRQGHQPQHF

abundance: NA
d_gene: TRBD1
v_gene: TRBV19
j_gene: TRBJ2-1
CDR3nt: TGTGCCAGTAGTCTTGGGACAGGGGAAACCTACAATGAGCAGTTCTTC
CDR3aa: CASSLGTGETYNEQFF

abundance: NA
d_gene: NA
v_gene: TRBV19
j_gene: TRBJ2-7
CDR3nt: TGTGCCAGTAGTATAGAAGACATTCCCTACGAGCAGTACTTC
CDR3aa: CASSIEDIPYEQYF

abundance: NA
d_gene: TRBD2
v_gene: TRBV4-2
j_gene: TRBJ2-7
CDR3nt: TGTGCCAGCAGCCAAGATATAGCGGGGGTAACCTACGAGCAGTACTTC
CDR3aa: CASSQDIAGVTYEQYF

abundance: NA
d_gene: TRBD1
v_gene: TRBV7-2
j_gene: TRBJ2-7
CDR3nt: TGTGCCAGGGGACAGGGGACAAATTACGAGCAGTACTTC
CDR3aa: CARGQGTNYEQYF

abundance: NA
d_gene: TRBD1
v_gene: TRBV6-5
j_gene: TRBJ1-2
CDR3nt: TGTGCCAGCACTTATAACAGGGGTCATGGCTACACCTTC
CDR3aa: CASTYNRGHGYTF

abundance: NA
d_gene: NA
v_gene: TRBV4-1
j_gene: TRBJ2-1
CDR3nt: TGCGCCAGCAGCCCCCGGTTGATGGGGGGGCCCGATGAGCAGTTCTTC
CDR3aa: CASSPRLMGGPDEQFF

abundance: NA
d_gene: TRBD2
v_gene: TRBV19
j_gene: TRBJ2-7
CDR3nt: TGTGCCAGTAGTATAACTAGCGGGGTCTCCTACGAGCAGTACTTC
CDR3aa: CASSITSGVSYEQYF

abundance: NA
d_gene: NA
v_gene: TRBV9
j_gene: TRBJ1-4
CDR3nt: TGTGCCAGCAGTAAGGACAGTGGCCATGAAAAACTGTTTTTT
CDR3aa: CASSKDSGHEKLFF

abundance: NA
d_gene: TRBD1
v_gene: TRBV7-3
j_gene: TRBJ2-5
CDR3nt: TGTGCCAGCAGTGCAACAGGGGGAGAGACCCAGTACTTC
CDR3aa: CASSATGGETQYF